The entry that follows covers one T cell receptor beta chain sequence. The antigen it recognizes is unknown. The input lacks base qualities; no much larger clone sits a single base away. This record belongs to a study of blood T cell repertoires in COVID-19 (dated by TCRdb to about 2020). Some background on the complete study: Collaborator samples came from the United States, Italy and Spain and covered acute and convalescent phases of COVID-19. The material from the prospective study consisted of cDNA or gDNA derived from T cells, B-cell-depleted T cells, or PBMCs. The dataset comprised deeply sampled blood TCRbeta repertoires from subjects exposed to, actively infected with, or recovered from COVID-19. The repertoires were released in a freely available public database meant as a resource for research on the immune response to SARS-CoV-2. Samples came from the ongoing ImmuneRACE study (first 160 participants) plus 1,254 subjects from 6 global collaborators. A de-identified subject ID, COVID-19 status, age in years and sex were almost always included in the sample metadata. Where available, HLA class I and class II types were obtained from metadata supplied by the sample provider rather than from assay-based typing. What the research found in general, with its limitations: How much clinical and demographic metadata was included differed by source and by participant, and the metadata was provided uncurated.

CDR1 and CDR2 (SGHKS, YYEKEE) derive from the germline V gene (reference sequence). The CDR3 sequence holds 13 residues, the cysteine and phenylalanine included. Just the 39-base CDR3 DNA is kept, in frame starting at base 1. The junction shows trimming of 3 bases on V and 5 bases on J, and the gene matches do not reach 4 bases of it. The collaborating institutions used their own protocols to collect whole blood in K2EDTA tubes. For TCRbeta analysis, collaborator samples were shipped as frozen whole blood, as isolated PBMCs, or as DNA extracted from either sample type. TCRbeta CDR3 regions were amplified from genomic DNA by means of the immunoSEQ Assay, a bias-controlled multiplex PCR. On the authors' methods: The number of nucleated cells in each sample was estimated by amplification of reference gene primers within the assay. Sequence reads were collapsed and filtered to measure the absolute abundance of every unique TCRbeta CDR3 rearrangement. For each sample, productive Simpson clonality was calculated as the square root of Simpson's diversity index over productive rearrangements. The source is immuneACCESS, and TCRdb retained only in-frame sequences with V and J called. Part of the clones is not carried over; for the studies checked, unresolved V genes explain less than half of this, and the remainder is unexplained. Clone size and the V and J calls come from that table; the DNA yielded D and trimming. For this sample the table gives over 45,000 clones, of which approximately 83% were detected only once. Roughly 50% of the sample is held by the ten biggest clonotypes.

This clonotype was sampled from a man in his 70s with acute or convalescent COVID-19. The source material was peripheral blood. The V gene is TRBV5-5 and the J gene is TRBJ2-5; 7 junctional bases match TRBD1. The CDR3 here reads CASSWTGEETQYF. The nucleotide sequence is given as TGTGCCAGCAGCTGGACAGGAGAGGAGACCCAGTACTTC.